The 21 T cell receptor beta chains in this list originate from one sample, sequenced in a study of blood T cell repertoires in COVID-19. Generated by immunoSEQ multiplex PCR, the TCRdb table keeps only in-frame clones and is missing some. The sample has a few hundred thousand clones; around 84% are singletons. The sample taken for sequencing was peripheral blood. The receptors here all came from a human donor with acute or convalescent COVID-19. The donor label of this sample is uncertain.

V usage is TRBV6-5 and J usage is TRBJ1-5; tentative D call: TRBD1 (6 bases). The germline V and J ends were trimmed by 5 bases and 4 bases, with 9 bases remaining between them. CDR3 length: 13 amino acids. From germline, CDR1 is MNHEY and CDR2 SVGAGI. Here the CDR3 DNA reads TGTGCCAGCAGTCCGACAGGTAATCAGCCCCAGCATTTT. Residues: CASSPTGNQPQHF.

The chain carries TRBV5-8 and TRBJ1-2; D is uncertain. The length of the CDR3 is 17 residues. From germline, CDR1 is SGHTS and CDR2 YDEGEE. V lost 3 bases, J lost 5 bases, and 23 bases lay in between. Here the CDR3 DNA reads TGTGCCAGCAGCTCCCGACCCGGGAATAGACAAACGTATGGCTACACCTTC. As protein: CASSSRPGNRQTYGYTF.

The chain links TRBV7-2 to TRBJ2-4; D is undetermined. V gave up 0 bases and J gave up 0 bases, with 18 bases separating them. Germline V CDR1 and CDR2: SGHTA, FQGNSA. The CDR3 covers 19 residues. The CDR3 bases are TGTGCCAGCAGCTTAGCGACCTCAACTACCCGGCTAGCCAAAAACATTCAGTACTTC. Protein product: CASSLATSTTRLAKNIQYF.

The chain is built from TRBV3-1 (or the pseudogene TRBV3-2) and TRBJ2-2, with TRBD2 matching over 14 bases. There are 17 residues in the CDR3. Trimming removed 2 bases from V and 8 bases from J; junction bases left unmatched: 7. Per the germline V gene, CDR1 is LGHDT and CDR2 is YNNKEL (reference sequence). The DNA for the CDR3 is TGTGCCAGCAGCCAACCGGGACTAGCGGGAGTAGCTGGGGAGCTGTTTTTT. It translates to CASSQPGLAGVAGELFF.

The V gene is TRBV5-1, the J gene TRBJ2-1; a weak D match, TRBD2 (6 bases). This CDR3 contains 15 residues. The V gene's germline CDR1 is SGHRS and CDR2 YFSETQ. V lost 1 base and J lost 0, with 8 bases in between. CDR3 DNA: TGCGCCAGCAGCTTGCCCGGGGGCTCCTACAATGAGCAGTTCTTC. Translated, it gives CASSLPGGSYNEQFF. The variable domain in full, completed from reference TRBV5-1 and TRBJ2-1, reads KAGVTQTPRYLIKTRGQQVTLSCSPISGHRSVSWYQQTPGQGLQFLFEYFSETQRNKGNFPGRFSGRQFSNSRSEMNVSTLELGDSALYLCASSLPGGSYNEQFFGPGTRLTVL.

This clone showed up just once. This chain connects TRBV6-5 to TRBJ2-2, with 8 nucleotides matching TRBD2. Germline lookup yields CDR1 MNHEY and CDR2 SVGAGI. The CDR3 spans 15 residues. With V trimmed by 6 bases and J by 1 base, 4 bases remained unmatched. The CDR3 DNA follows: TGTGCCAGCAGCCTAGCGGGCGTGAACACCGGGGAGCTGTTTTTT. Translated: CASSLAGVNTGELFF.

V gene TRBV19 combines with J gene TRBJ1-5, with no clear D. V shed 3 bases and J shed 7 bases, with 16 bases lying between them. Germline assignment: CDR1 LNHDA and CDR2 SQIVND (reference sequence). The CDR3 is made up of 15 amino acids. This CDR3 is CASSIKTTTRQPQHF. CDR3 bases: TGTGCCAGTAGTATCAAGACAACCACTCGGCAGCCCCAGCATTTT. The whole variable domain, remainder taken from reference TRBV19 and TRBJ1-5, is DGGITQSPKYLFRKEGQNVTLSCEQNLNHDAMYWYRQDPGQGLRLIYYSQIVNDFQKGDIAEGYSVSREKKESFPLTVTSAQKNPTAFYLCASSIKTTTRQPQHFGDGTRLSIL.

CDR3: CASSLVGTGITGELFF. CDR3 nucleotides: TGCGCCAGCAGCTTGGTCGGGACAGGGATCACCGGGGAGCTGTTTTTT. The chain recombines TRBV5-1 with TRBJ2-2; 9 positions match TRBD1. The germline V gene has CDR1 SGHRS and CDR2 YFSETQ. J was trimmed by 4 bases and V by 0 bases; bases with no gene match: 4. This CDR3 is built from 16 residues.

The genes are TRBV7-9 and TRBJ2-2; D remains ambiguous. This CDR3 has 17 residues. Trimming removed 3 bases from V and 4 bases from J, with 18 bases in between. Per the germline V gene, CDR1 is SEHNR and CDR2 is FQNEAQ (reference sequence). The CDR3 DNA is TGTGCCAGCAGCTTCTCTCAGAATTTTCTTTTCACCGGGGAGCTGTTTTTT. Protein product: CASSFSQNFLFTGELFF.

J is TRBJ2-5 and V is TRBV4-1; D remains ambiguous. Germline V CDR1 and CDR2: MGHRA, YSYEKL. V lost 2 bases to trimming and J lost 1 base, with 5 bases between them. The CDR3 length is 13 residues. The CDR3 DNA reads TGCGCCAGCAGCCAACGGTCCCAAGAGACCCAGTACTTC. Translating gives CASSQRSQETQYF.

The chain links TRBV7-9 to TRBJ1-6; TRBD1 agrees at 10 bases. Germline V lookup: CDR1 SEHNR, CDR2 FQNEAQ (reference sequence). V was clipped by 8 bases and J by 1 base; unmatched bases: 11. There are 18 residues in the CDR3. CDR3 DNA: TGTGCCAGCGGATTTCGACAGGGGGCTTCTTCCTATAATTCACCCCTCCACTTT. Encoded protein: CASGFRQGASSYNSPLHF.

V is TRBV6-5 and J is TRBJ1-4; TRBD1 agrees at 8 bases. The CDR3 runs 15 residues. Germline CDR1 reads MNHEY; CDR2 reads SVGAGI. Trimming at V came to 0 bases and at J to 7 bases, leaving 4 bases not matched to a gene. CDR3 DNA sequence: TGTGCCAGCAGTTACTCCCCAGGGGGCCGTGAAAAACTGTTTTTT. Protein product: CASSYSPGGREKLFF.

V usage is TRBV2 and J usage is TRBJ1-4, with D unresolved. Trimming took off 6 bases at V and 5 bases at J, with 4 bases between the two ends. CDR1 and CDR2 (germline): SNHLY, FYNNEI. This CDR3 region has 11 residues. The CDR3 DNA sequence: TGTGCCAGCAGCGAGAATGAAAAACTGTTTTTT. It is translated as CASSENEKLFF.

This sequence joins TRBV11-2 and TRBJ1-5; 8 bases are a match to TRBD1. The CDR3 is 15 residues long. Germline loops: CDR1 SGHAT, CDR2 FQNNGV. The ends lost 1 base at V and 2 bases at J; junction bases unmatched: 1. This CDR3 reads CASSLAGGGNQPQHF. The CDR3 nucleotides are TGTGCCAGCAGCTTAGCAGGGGGCGGCAATCAGCCCCAGCATTTT.

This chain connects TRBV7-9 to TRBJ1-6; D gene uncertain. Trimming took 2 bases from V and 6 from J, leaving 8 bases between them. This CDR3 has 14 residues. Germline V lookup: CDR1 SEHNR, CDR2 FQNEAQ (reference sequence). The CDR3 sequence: CASSLPQSNSPLHF. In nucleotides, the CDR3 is TGTGCCAGCAGCTTACCACAGTCTAATTCACCCCTCCACTTT.

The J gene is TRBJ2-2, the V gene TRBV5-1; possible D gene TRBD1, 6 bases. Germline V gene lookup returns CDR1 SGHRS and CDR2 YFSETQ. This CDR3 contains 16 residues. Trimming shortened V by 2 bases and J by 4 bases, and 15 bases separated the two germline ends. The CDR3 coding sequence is TGCGCCAGCAGCTTTAATGCAGGGGACCCCACCGGGGAGCTGTTTTTT. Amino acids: CASSFNAGDPTGELFF.

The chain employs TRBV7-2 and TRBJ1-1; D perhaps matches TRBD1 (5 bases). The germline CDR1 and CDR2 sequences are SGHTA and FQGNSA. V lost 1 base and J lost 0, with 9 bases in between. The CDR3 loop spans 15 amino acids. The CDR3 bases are TGTGCCAGCAGCTTAGAGAACAGGCTGAACACTGAAGCTTTCTTT. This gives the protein CASSLENRLNTEAFF.

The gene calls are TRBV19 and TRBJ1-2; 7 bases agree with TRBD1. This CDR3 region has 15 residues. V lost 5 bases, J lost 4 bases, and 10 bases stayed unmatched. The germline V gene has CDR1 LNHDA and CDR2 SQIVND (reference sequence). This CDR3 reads CASSPRSGQVYGYTF. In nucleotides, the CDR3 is TGTGCCAGTAGTCCCCGATCTGGACAGGTCTATGGCTACACCTTC.

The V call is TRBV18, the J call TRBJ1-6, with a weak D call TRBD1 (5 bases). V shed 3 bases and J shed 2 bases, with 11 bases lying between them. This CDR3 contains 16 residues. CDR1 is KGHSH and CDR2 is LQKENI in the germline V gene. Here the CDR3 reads CASSPLGQAYNSPLHF. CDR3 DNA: TGTGCCAGCTCACCTCTAGGACAAGCCTATAATTCACCCCTCCACTTT.

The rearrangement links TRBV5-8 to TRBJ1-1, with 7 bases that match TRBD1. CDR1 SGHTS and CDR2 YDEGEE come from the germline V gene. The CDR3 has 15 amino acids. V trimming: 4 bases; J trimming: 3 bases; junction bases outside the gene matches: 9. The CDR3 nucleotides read TGTGCCAGCAGCCTGGGCGACAGGGTGGACACTGAAGCTTTCTTT. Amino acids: CASSLGDRVDTEAFF.

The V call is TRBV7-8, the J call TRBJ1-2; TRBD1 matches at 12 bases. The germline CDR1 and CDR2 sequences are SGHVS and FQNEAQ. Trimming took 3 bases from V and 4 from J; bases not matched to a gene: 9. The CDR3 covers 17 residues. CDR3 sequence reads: CASSLPGQGAVPYGYTF. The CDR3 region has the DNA TGTGCCAGCAGCTTGCCGGGACAGGGGGCGGTACCCTATGGCTACACCTTC.